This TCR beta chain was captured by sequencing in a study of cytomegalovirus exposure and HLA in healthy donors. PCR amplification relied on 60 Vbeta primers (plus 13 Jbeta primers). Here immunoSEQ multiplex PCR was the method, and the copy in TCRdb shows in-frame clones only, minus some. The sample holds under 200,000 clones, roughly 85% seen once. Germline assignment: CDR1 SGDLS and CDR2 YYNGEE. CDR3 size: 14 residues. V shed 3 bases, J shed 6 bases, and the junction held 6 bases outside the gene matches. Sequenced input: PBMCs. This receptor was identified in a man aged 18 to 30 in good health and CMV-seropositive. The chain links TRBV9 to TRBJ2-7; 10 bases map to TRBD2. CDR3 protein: CASSASGTSVEQYF. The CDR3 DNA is TGTGCCAGCAGCGCATCCGGGACTAGCGTCGAGCAGTACTTC.